The 21 T cell receptor beta chains presented below share a single source sample, sequenced in a study of CD8+ T cells in alopecia areata. The treatment is: oral pan-JAK inhibitor, 5-10 mg twice daily. It was cDNA, reverse transcribed from extracted RNA, that served as the sequencing template. Libraries were prepared by immunoSEQ multiplex PCR; TCRdb keeps only in-frame clonotypes and omits some of them. The sample includes roughly 64,000 clones, around 45% of them seen just once. The sample here was CD8+ T cells sorted from blood, taken between weeks 36 and 40, from a patient treated with tofacitinib. These receptor sequences come from a human donor with alopecia areata.

The chain has TRBV4-3 and TRBJ2-1; TRBD2 aligns across 7 bases. The CDR3 covers 19 residues. Germline V gene sequence: CDR1 LGHNA, CDR2 YSLEER. V lost 0 bases to trimming and J lost 4 bases; unmatched junction nucleotides: 15. The CDR3 DNA follows: TGCGCCAGCAGCCAAGATCTCGATCAGTTAGCTAGCGGTTACAATGAGCAGTTCTTC. It specifies CASSQDLDQLASGYNEQFF.

The rearrangement links TRBV30 to TRBJ2-2; D is uncertain. Deletions cut 6 bases from V and 10 bases from J, with 3 bases between. Germline V gene sequence: CDR1 GTSNPN, CDR2 SVGIG (reference sequence). The CDR3 spans 8 residues. Here the CDR3 DNA reads TGTGCCTGCGAGGAGCTGTTTTTT. Its protein product is CACEELFF.

The gene calls are TRBV9 and TRBJ2-7; D may be TRBD2 (5 bases). The CDR3 extends over 15 amino acids. V lost 3 bases and J 1 base, leaving 14 bases between the germline ends. In germline, CDR1 is SGDLS, CDR2 YYNGEE. CDR3 residues: CASSGGGGSSYEQYF. CDR3 DNA sequence: TGTGCCAGCAGCGGAGGAGGTGGGAGTTCCTACGAGCAGTACTTC.

The chain recombines TRBV29-1 with TRBJ2-3; TRBD1 agrees at 10 bases. Trimming took 6 bases from V and 4 from J; bases not matched to a gene: 7. From germline, CDR1 is SQVTM and CDR2 ANQGSEA. The CDR3 length is 14 residues. CDR3: CSVATGGPADTQYF. The CDR3 DNA is TGCAGCGTAGCGACAGGGGGCCCTGCAGATACGCAGTATTTT.

The J gene is TRBJ2-7, the V gene TRBV27; D possibly corresponds to TRBD2 (5 bases). Germline CDR1 is MNHEY and CDR2 is SMNVEV (reference sequence). CDR3 length: 13 amino acids. Trimming shortened V by 5 bases and J by 4 bases, and 12 bases separated the two germline ends. Written as DNA, the CDR3 is TGTGCCAGCAGTATGAACGGCGGGTACGAGCAGTACTTC. It is translated as CASSMNGGYEQYF.

The chain uses TRBV29-1 and TRBJ2-1, with 7 bases identical to TRBD1. The CDR3 has 17 residues. Looked up from germline, CDR1 is SQVTM and CDR2 is ANQGSEA. The ends lost 3 bases at V and 0 bases at J; junction bases unmatched: 11. CDR3 sequence reads: CSVEIRRRDSSYNEQFF. The CDR3, as DNA: TGCAGCGTTGAGATTCGACGCCGGGACAGCTCCTACAATGAGCAGTTCTTC.

V is TRBV27 and J is TRBJ1-2, with TRBD1 matching over 8 bases. Trimming removed 5 bases from V and 8 bases from J; junction bases left unmatched: 10. The CDR3 sequence is 14 residues long. Germline assignment: CDR1 MNHEY and CDR2 SMNVEV (reference sequence). The CDR3 DNA follows: TGTGCCAGCAGTCCCGCGACAGGGGCGAAGGGCTACACCTTC. The encoded protein is CASSPATGAKGYTF.

The genes are TRBV4-3 and TRBJ2-7; 8 positions match TRBD2. CDR1 is LGHNA, CDR2 YSLEER, per germline. J was trimmed by 4 bases and V by 1 base; bases with no gene match: 3. The CDR3 loop spans 14 amino acids. CDR3 nucleotide sequence: TGCGCCAGCAGCCAAGGGGCTAGCGGGTACGAGCAGTACTTC. Its protein is CASSQGASGYEQYF.

This clone was counted a few times. The chain employs TRBV5-1 and TRBJ2-5; no reliable D call. CDR1 and CDR2 (germline): SGHRS, YFSETQ. Trimming left V 0 bases short and J 5 bases short, with 5 bases between. CDR3 length equals 12 residues. CDR3 nucleotide sequence: TGCGCCAGCAGCTTGGGTCGGGAGACCCAGTACTTC. Its protein product is CASSLGRETQYF.

This clone has just a few counts. The V gene is TRBV6-5, the J gene TRBJ2-7, with 7 bases fitting TRBD1. Germline V gives CDR1 MNHEY, CDR2 SVGAGI. J lost 2 bases, V lost 5 bases, and 9 bases had no gene match. This CDR3 has 15 residues. The CDR3 DNA reads as TGTGCCAGCAGTGGTCCCCGACAGGGTGCCTACGAGCAGTACTTC. Translating it yields CASSGPRQGAYEQYF.

The chain has TRBV29-1 and TRBJ2-3, with D perhaps TRBD2 (6 bases). CDR1 is SQVTM and CDR2 is ANQGSEA in the germline V gene. The CDR3 has 13 residues. V was pared by 1 base and J by 2 bases, with 7 bases between. The CDR3 DNA is TGCAGCGTTGAAGGGAGGGCCACAGATACGCAGTATTTT. Protein: CSVEGRATDTQYF.

On this clone itself: This likely traces to a read error, being one base from a far larger clone. The gene calls are TRBV5-4 and TRBJ2-7; maybe TRBD2 (5 bases). V lost 4 bases and J 0 bases, leaving 17 bases between the germline ends. Germline-derived CDR1 and CDR2 are SGHNT and YYREEE (reference sequence). The length of the CDR3 is 16 residues. CDR3 coding DNA: TGTGCCAGCAGCCAAGAACTGGTGGGGAGCTCCTACGAGCAGTACTTC. This encodes CASSQELVGSSYEQYF. The whole variable domain, remainder taken from reference TRBV5-4 and TRBJ2-7, is ETGVTQSPTHLIKTRGQQVTLRCSSQSGHNTVSWYQQALGQGPQFIFQYYREEENGRGNFPPRFSGLQFPNYSSELNVNALELDDSALYLCASSQELVGSSYEQYFGPGTRLTVT.

The gene calls are TRBV9 and TRBJ2-7; D possibly corresponds to TRBD1 (5 bases). Germline-derived CDR1 and CDR2 are SGDLS and YYNGEE. This CDR3 comprises 14 residues. V shed 0 bases and J shed 2 bases, with 9 bases lying between them. The CDR3 region is CASSVEARAYEQYF. In DNA, the CDR3 is TGTGCCAGCAGCGTAGAGGCCAGGGCCTACGAGCAGTACTTC.

The chain has TRBV5-1 and TRBJ2-2; D is unclear. The V gene's germline CDR1 is SGHRS and CDR2 YFSETQ. The V gene lost 5 bases and the J gene lost 5 bases, with 13 bases spanning the gap. This CDR3 contains 14 residues. The DNA of the CDR3 is TGCGCCAGCAGGCCCCCCCTTGAAACCGGGGAGCTGTTTTTT. This translates into CASRPPLETGELFF.

The V gene is TRBV4-1, the J gene TRBJ2-2, with D uncertain. Germline loops: CDR1 MGHRA, CDR2 YSYEKL. This CDR3 spans 14 amino acids. V lost 1 base and J 5 bases, leaving 8 bases between the germline ends. The chain's CDR3 is CASSQGFSTGELFF. CDR3 sequence (DNA): TGCGCCAGCAGCCAAGGGTTTTCTACCGGGGAGCTGTTTTTT.

The CDR3 nucleotides read TGTGCCAGCAGCGTCAGGCGCGGGGAGACCCAGTACTTC. This codes for CASSVRRGETQYF. This chain links TRBV13 with TRBJ2-5; perhaps TRBD2 as D (5 bases). CDR3 length: 13 amino acids. The V and J ends lost 5 bases and 5 bases respectively, with 12 bases between them. CDR1 PRHDT and CDR2 FYEKMQ come from the germline V gene (reference sequence).

This rearrangement joins TRBV5-4 to TRBJ1-2; D is possibly TRBD1 (5 bases). V was pared by 4 bases and J by 3 bases, with 10 bases between. Germline loops: CDR1 SGHNT, CDR2 YYREEE (reference sequence). The CDR3 covers 13 residues. CDR3 in DNA: TGTGCCAGCAGCGACGACAGCCACTATGGCTACACCTTC. Translating gives CASSDDSHYGYTF.

The V call is TRBV5-4, the J call TRBJ2-3; 13 bases are a match to TRBD2. The CDR3 contains 19 residues. V gave up 4 bases and J gave up 1 base; unmatched junction bases: 12. Germline assignment: CDR1 SGHNT and CDR2 YYREEE (reference sequence). The CDR3 DNA sequence: TGTGCCAGCAGCGTTGGGGGACTAGCGGGATGGCCTGGCACAGATACGCAGTATTTT. This sequence encodes CASSVGGLAGWPGTDTQYF.

This chain's CDR3 is CASGRHRYEQYF. The CDR3, as DNA: TGTGCCAGCGGTAGACATCGATACGAGCAGTACTTC. This chain uses TRBV2 with TRBJ2-7; D not certain. This CDR3 comprises 12 residues. Germline V gives CDR1 SNHLY, CDR2 FYNNEI. Trimming removed 8 bases at V and 4 bases at J, with 12 bases between.

The V and J genes are TRBV30 and TRBJ2-7, with a possible D match to TRBD1 (6 bases). The CDR3 totals 13 residues. Germline V CDR1 and CDR2: GTSNPN, SVGIG (reference sequence). V was pared by 4 bases and J by 2 bases, with 12 bases between. The CDR3 region is CAWKHRVTYEQYF. CDR3 sequence (DNA): TGTGCCTGGAAGCACAGGGTTACCTACGAGCAGTACTTC.

The V gene is TRBV4-3, the J gene TRBJ2-3; D possibly corresponds to TRBD1 (6 bases). CDR3 length: 12 residues. V was shortened by 6 bases and J by 11 bases, with 15 bases between the two germline ends. The V gene's germline CDR1 is LGHNA and CDR2 YSLEER. CDR3 coding DNA: TGCGCCAGCAGTCCCAGGGGCGCGGGGCAGTATTTT. It translates to CASSPRGAGQYF.